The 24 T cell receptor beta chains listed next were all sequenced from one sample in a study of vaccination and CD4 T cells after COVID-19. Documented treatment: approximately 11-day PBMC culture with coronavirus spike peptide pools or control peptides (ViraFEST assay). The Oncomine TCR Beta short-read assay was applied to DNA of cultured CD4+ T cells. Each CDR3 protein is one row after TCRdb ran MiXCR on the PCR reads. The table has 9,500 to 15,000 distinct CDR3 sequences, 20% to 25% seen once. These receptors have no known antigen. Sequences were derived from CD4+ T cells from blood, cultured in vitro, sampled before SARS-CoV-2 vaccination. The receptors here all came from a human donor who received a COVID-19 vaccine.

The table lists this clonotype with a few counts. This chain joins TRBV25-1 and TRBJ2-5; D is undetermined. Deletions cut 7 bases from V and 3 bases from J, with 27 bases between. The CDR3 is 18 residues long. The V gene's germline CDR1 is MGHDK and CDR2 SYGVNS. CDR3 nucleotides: TGTGCCAGCACGACCCGGCCGCCTAAAATTGGGGTAGAAGAGACCCAGTACTTC. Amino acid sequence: CASTTRPPKIGVEETQYF.

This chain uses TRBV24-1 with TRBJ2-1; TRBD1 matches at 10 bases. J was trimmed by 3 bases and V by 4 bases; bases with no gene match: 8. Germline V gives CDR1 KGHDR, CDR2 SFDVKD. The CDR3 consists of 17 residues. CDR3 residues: CATSDNSGTGDYNEQFF. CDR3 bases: TGTGCCACCAGTGACAACTCCGGGACAGGGGACTACAATGAGCAGTTCTTC.

CDR3 DNA: TGTGCCAGCAGTGAAGTTAGAACAGGATCACAAGAGACCCAGTACTTC. Translating it yields CASSEVRTGSQETQYF. V gene TRBV6-1 combines with J gene TRBJ2-5; a weak D match, TRBD1 (5 bases). Trimming removed 1 base from V and 2 bases from J, with 14 bases in between. Germline CDR1 MNHNS, CDR2 SASEGT. The CDR3 covers 16 residues.

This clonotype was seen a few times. The CDR3 loop is CASSIEQGASQPQHF. In nucleotides, the CDR3 is TGTGCCAGTAGTATAGAACAGGGGGCGAGTCAGCCCCAGCATTTT. The rearrangement joins TRBV19 to TRBJ1-5; TRBD1 agrees at 9 bases. Germline lookup yields CDR1 LNHDA and CDR2 SQIVND (reference sequence). There are 15 residues in the CDR3. Trimming at V came to 0 bases and at J to 6 bases, leaving 3 bases not matched to a gene.

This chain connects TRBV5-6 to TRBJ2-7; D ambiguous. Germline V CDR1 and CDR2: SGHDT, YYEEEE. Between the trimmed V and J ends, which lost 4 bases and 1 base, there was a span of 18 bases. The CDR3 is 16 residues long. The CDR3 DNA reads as TGTGCCAGCAGCCCTCGCAGGTTCGGCAGATCCTACGAGCAGTACTTC. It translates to CASSPRRFGRSYEQYF.

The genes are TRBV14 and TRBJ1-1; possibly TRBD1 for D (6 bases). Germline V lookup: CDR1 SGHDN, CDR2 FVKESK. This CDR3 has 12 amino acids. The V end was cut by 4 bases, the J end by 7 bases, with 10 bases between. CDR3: CASSPQGFEAFF. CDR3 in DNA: TGTGCCAGCAGCCCCCAGGGGTTTGAAGCTTTCTTT.

The CDR3 spells CASSDWGALHF. The CDR3 region has the DNA TGTGCCAGCAGTGATTGGGGGGCCCTCCACTTT. The chain carries TRBV6-1 and TRBJ1-6; weak D call: TRBD1 (5 bases). V was trimmed by 3 bases and J by 14 bases, leaving 8 bases between them. CDR1 and CDR2 from the germline V gene are MNHNS and SASEGT. The CDR3 contains 11 residues.

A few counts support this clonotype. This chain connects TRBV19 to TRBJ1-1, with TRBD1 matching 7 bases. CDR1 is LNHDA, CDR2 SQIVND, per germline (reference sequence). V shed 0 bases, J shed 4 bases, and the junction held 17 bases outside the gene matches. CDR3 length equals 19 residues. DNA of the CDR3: TGTGCCAGTAGTATAGATCCAGGGGAGACAGGGACGATAGGCACTGAAGCTTTCTTT. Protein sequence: CASSIDPGETGTIGTEAFF. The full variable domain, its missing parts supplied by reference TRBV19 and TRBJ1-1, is DGGITQSPKYLFRKEGQNVTLSCEQNLNHDAMYWYRQDPGQGLRLIYYSQIVNDFQKGDIAEGYSVSREKKESFPLTVTSAQKNPTAFYLCASSIDPGETGTIGTEAFFGQGTRLTVV.

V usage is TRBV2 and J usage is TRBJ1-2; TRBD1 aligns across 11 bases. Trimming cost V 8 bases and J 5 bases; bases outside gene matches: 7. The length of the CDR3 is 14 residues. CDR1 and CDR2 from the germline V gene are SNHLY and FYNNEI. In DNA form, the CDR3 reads TGTGCCAGCCGTGGGGGGACAGGGGGATATGGCTACACCTTC. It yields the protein CASRGGTGGYGYTF.

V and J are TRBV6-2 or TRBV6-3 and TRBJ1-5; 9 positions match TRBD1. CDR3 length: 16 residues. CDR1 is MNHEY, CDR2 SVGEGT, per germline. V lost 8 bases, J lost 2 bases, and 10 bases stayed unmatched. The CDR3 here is CASGWRGQGGNQPQHF. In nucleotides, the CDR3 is TGTGCCAGCGGTTGGAGGGGACAGGGCGGCAATCAGCCCCAGCATTTT.

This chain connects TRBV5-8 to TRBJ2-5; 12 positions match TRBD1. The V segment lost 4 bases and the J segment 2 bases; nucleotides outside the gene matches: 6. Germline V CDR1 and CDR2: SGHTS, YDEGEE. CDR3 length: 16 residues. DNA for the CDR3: TGTGCCAGCAGCCCGGGACAGGGGGCCCTACAAGAGACCCAGTACTTC. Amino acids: CASSPGQGALQETQYF.

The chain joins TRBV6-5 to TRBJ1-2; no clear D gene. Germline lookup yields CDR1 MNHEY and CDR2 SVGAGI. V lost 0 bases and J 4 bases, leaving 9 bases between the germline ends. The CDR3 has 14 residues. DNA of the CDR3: TGTGCCAGCAGTTACTCGTCAGCTGTCTATGGCTACACCTTC. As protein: CASSYSSAVYGYTF.

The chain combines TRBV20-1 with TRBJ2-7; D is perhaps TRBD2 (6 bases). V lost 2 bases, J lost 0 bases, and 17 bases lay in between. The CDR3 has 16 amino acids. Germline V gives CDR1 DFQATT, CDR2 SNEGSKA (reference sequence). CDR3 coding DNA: TGCAGTGCTAGATCCCGGGACTCCTCCAGCTCCTACGAGCAGTACTTC. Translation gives CSARSRDSSSSYEQYF.

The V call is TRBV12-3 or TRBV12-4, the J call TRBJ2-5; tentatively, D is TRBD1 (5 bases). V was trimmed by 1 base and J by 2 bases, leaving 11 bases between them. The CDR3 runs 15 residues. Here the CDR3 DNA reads TGTGCCAGCAGTTTAGGTGGGGCCCTGCAAGAGACCCAGTACTTC. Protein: CASSLGGALQETQYF.

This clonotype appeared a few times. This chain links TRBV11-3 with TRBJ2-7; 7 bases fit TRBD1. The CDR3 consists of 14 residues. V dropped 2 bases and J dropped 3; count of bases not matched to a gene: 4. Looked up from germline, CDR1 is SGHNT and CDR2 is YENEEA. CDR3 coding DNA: TGTGCCAGCAGCTTAAGCCCAGGGGGCTACGAGCAGTACTTC. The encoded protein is CASSLSPGGYEQYF.

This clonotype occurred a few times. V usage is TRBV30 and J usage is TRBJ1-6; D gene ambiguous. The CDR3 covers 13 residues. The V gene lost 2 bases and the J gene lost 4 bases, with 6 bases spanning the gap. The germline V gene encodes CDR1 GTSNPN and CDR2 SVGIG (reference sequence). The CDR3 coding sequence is TGTGCCTGGAGTAGGGATTATAATTCACCCCTCCACTTT. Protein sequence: CAWSRDYNSPLHF.

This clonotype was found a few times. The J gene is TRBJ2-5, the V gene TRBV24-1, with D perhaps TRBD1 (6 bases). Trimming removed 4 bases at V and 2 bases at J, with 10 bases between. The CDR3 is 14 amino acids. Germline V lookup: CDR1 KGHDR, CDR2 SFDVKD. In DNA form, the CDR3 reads TGTGCCACCAGTGACCCTACAGGGCAAGAGACCCAGTACTTC. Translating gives CATSDPTGQETQYF.

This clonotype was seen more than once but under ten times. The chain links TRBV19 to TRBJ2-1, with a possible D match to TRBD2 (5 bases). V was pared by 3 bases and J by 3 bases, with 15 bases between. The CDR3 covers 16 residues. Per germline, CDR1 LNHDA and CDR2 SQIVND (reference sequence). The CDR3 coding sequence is TGTGCCAGTAGTATCGGGGTTGGGCAAGACTACAATGAGCAGTTCTTC. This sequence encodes CASSIGVGQDYNEQFF. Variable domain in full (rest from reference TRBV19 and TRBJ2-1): DGGITQSPKYLFRKEGQNVTLSCEQNLNHDAMYWYRQDPGQGLRLIYYSQIVNDFQKGDIAEGYSVSREKKESFPLTVTSAQKNPTAFYLCASSIGVGQDYNEQFFGPGTRLTVL.

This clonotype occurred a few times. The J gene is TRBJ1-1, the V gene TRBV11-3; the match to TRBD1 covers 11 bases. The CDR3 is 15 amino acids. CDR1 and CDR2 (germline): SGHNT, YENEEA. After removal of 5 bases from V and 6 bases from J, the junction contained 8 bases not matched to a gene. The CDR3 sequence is CASSPRTGGLSEAFF. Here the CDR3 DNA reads TGTGCCAGCAGCCCTAGGACAGGGGGCTTATCTGAAGCTTTCTTT.

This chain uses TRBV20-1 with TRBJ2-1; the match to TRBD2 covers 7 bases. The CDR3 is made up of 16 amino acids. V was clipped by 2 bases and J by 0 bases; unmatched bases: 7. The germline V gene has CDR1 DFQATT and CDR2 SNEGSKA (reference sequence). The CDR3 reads CSARPLGGSSYNEQFF. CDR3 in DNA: TGCAGTGCTAGACCGCTCGGGGGGAGCTCCTACAATGAGCAGTTCTTC.

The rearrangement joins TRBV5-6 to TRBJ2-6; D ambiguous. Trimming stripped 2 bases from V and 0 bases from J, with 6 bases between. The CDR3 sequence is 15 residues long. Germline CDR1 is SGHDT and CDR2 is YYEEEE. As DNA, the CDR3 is TGTGCCAGCAGCTTTAGTGGCTCTGGGGCCAACGTCCTGACTTTC. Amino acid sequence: CASSFSGSGANVLTF. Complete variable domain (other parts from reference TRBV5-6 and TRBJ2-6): DAGVTQSPTHLIKTRGQQVTLRCSPKSGHDTVSWYQQALGQGPQFIFQYYEEEERQRGNFPDRFSGHQFPNYSSELNVNALLLGDSALYLCASSFSGSGANVLTFGAGSRLTVL.

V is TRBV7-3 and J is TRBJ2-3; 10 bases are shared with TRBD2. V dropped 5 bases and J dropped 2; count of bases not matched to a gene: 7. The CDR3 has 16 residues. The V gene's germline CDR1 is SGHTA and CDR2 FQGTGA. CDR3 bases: TGTGCCAGCAGCCAGACTAGCGGGCAAAACACAGATACGCAGTATTTT. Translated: CASSQTSGQNTDTQYF.

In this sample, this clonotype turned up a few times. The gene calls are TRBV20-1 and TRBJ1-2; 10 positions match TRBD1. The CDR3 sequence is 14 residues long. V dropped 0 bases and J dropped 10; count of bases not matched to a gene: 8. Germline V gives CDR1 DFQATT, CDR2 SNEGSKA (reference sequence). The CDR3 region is CSARDLDRGNFYTF. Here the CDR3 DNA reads TGCAGTGCTAGAGATTTGGACAGGGGGAATTTCTACACCTTC.

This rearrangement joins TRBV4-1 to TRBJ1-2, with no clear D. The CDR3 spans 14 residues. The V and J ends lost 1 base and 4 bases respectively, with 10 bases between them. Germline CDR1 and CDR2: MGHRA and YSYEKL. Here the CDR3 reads CASSQVTGFYGYTF. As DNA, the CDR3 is TGCGCCAGCAGCCAAGTTACGGGATTCTATGGCTACACCTTC.